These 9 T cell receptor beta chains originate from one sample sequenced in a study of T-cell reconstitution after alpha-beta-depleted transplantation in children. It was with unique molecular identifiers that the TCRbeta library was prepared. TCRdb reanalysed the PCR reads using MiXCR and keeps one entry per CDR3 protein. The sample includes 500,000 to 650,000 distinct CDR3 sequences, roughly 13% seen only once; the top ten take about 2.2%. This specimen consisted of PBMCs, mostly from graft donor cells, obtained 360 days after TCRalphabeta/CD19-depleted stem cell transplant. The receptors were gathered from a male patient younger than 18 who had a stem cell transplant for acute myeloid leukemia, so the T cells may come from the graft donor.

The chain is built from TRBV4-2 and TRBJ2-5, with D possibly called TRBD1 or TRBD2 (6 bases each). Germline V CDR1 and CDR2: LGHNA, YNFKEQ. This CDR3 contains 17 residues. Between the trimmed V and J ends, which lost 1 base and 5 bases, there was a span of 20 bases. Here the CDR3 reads CASSQGGLGGPRETQYF. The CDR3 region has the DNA TGTGCCAGCAGCCAAGGGGGGCTAGGAGGGCCGCGGGAGACCCAGTACTTC.

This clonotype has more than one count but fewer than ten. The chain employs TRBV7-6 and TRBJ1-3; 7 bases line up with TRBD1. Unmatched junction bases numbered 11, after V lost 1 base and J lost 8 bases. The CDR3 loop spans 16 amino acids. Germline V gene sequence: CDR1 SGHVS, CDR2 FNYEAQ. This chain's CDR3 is CASSLGAGTARDTIYF. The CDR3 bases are TGTGCCAGCAGCTTAGGAGCCGGGACAGCTCGCGACACCATATATTTT.

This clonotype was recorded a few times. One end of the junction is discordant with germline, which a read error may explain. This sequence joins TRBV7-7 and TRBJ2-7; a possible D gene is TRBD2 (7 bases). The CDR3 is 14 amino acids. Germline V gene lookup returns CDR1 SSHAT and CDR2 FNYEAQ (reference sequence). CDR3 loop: CASSPQGTNTEQYF. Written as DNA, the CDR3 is TGTGCTAGCAGCCCCCAGGGGACTAACACCGAGCAGTACTTC.

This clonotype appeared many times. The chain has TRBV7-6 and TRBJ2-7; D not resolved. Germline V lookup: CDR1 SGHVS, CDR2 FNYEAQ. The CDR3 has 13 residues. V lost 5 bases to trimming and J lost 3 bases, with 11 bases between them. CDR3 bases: TGTGCCAGCAGCCGTGTAATCCACTACGAGCAGTACTTC. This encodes CASSRVIHYEQYF.

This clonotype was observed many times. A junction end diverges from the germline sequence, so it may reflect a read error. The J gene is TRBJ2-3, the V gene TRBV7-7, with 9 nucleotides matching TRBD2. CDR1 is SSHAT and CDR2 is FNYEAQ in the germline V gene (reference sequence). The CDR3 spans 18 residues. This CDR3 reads CASSPSVAGASLADTQYF. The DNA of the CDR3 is TGTGCTAGCAGTCCCTCGGTAGCGGGAGCCTCTCTGGCAGATACGCAGTATTTT. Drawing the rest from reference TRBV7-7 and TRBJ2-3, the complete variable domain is GAGVSQSPRYKVTKRGQDVTLRCDPISSHATLYWYQQALGQGPEFLTYFNYEAQPDKSGLPSDRFSAERPEGSISTLTIQRTEQRDSAMYRCASSPSVAGASLADTQYFGPGTRLTVL.

CDR3 amino acids: CASSPSNPGQNTEAFF. The CDR3 coding sequence is TGTGCCAGCAGCCCTAGCAACCCGGGACAGAACACTGAAGCTTTCTTT. The J gene is TRBJ1-1, the V gene TRBV28; D is possibly TRBD1 (6 bases). CDR1 is MDHEN and CDR2 is SYDVKM in the germline V gene. V gave up 6 bases and J gave up 1 base, with 18 bases separating them. The CDR3 runs to 16 residues.

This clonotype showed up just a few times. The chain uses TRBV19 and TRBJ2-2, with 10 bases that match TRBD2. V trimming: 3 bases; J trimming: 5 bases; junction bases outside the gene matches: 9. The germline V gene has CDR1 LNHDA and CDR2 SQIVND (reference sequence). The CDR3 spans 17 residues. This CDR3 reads CASSIQAGGPYTGELFF. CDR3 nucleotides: TGTGCCAGTAGTATCCAAGCGGGAGGGCCTTATACCGGGGAGCTGTTTTTT.

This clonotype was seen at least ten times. The CDR3 region has the DNA TGTGCCGGGATTCGGGCGGGCGGGAGTTACAATGAGCAGTTCTTC. Residues: CAGIRAGGSYNEQFF. V gene TRBV7-9 combines with J gene TRBJ2-1; 7 positions match TRBD2. The germline V gene encodes CDR1 SEHNR and CDR2 FQNEAQ (reference sequence). Trimming removed 11 bases from V and 4 bases from J; junction bases left unmatched: 14. This CDR3 is 15 amino acids long.

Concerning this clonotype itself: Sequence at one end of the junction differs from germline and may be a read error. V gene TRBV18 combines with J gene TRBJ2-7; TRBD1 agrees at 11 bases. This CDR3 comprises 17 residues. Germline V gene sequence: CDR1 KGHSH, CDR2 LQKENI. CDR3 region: CASSPGQGASASCEQYF. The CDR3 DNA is TGTGCCAGCTCACCAGGACAGGGGGCATCTGCGTCCTGCGAGCAGTACTTC.